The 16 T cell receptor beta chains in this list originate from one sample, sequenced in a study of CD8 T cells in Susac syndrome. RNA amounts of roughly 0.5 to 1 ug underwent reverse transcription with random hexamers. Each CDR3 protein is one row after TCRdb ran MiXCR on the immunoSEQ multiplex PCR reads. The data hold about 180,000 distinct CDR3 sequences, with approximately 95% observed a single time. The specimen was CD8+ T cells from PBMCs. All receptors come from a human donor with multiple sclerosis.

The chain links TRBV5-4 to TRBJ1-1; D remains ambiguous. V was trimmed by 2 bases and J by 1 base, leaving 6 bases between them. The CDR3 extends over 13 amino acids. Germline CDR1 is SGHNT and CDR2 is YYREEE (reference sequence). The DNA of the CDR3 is TGTGCCAGCAGCTTCGGCACGAACACTGAAGCTTTCTTT. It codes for CASSFGTNTEAFF.

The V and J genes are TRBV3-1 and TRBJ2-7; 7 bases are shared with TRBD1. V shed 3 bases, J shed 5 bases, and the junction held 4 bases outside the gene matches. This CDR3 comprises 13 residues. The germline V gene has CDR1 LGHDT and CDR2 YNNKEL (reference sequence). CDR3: CASSQVTGDEQYF. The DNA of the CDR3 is TGTGCCAGCAGCCAGGTTACAGGGGACGAGCAGTACTTC.

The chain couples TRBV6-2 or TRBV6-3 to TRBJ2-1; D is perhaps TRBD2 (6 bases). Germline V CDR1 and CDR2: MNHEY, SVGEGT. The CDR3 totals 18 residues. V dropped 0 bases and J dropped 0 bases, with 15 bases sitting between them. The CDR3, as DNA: TGTGCCAGCAGTTACTCCCCGACGGGGGACCCCTCCTACAATGAGCAGTTCTTC. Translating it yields CASSYSPTGDPSYNEQFF.

The CDR3 region is CASSQGGSPNEQFF. DNA for the CDR3: TGTGCCAGCAGCCAAGGGGGATCCCCCAATGAGCAGTTCTTC. V gene TRBV14 combines with J gene TRBJ2-1, with D uncertain. Germline V gives CDR1 SGHDN, CDR2 FVKESK. CDR3 size: 14 residues. V gave up 1 base and J gave up 6 bases, with 10 bases separating them.

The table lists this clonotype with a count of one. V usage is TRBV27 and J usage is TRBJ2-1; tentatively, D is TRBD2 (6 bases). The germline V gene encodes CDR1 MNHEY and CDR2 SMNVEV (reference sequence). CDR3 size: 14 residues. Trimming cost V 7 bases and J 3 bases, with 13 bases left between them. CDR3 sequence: CASKKEGFYNEQFF. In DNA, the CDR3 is TGTGCCAGCAAGAAGGAGGGATTCTACAATGAGCAGTTCTTC.

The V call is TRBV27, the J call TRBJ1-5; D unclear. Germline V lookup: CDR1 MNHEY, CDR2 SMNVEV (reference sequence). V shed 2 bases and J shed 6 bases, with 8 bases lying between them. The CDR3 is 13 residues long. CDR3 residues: CASSLQARQPQHF. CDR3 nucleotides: TGTGCCAGCAGTTTACAGGCACGTCAGCCCCAGCATTTT.

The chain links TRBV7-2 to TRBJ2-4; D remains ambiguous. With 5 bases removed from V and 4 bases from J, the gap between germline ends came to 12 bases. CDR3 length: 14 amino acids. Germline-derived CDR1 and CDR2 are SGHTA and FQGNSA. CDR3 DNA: TGTGCCAGCAGCAGCCGACCGACGAAAAACATTCAGTACTTC. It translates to CASSSRPTKNIQYF.

CDR3 sequence (DNA): TGCAGTGCTAGGTGGATGCGGTCCTACGAGCAGTACTTC. Translated, it gives CSARWMRSYEQYF. The chain is built from TRBV20-1 and TRBJ2-7; D is unresolved. Between the trimmed V and J ends, which lost 3 bases and 1 base, there was a span of 10 bases. Per the germline V gene, CDR1 is DFQATT and CDR2 is SNEGSKA (reference sequence). This CDR3 is 13 amino acids long.

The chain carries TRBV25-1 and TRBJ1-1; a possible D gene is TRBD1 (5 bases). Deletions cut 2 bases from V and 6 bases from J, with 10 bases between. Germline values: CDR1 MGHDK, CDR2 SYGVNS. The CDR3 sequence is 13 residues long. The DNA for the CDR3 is TGTGCCAGCAGTGAAGGGGGGGGATCTGAAGCTTTCTTT. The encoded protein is CASSEGGGSEAFF. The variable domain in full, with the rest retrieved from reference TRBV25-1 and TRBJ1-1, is EADIYQTPRYLVIGTGKKITLECSQTMGHDKMYWYQQDPGMELHLIHYSYGVNSTEKGDLSSESTVSRIRTEHFPLTLESARPSHTSQYLCASSEGGGSEAFFGQGTRLTVV.

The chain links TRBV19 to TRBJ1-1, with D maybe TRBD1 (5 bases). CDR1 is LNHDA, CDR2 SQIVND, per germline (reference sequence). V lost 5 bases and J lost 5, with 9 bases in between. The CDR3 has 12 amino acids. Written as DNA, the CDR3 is TGTGCCAGTAGTCCTTGGGGGACTGAAGCTTTCTTT. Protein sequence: CASSPWGTEAFF.

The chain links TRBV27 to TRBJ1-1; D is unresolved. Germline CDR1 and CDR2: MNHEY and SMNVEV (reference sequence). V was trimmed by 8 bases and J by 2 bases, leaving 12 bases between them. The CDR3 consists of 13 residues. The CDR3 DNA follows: TGTGCCAGCTACCCCAACAGTAACACTGAAGCTTTCTTT. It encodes CASYPNSNTEAFF.

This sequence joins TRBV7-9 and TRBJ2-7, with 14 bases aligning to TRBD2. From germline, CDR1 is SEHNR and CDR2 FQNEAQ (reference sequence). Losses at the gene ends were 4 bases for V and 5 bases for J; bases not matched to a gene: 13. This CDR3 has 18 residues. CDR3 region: CASSSGPSQGLAGDEQYF. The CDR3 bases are TGTGCCAGCAGCTCTGGGCCTTCACAGGGACTAGCGGGAGACGAGCAGTACTTC.

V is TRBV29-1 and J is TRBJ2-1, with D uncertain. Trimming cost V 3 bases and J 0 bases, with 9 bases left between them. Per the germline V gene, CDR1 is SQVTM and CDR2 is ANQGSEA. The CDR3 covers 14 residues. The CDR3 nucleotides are TGCAGCGTTGAGACTGGTGGCTCCTACAATGAGCAGTTCTTC. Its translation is CSVETGGSYNEQFF.

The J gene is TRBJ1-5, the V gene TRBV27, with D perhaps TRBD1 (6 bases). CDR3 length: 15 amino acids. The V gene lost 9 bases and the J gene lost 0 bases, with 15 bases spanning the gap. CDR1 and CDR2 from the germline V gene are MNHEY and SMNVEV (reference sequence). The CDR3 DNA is TGTGCCAGTCGTTCTGGACAGTATAGCAATCAGCCCCAGCATTTT. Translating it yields CASRSGQYSNQPQHF.

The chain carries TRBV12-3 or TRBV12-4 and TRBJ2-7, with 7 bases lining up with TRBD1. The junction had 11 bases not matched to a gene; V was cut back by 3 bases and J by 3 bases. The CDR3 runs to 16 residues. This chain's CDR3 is CASSFVFSQGDYEQYF. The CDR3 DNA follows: TGTGCCAGCAGTTTCGTATTCTCCCAGGGGGACTACGAGCAGTACTTC.

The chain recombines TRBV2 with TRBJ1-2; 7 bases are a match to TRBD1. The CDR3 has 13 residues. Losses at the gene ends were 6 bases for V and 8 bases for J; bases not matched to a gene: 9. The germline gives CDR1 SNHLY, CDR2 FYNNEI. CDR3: CASSGGQPGGYTF. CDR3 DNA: TGTGCCAGCAGCGGGGGACAGCCGGGGGGCTACACCTTC.